This T cell receptor beta chain was identified in a study of cytotoxic CD8 clonotypes in ibrutinib-treated CLL (dated by TCRdb to the early 2020s). Notes on the research overall: The cohort had 11 relapsed/refractory and approximately 14 treatment-naive patients; some 17 were IGHV unmutated. An average of around 250,000 productive templates and tens of thousands of productive rearrangements was obtained per sample. Partial responses were observed in some 24 patients and complete responses in 2; after a median follow-up of about 69 months, remission was maintained in around 14 patients and progression was observed in some 12. Longitudinal samples were available for about 30% of the roughly 86 trial participants. Every sample from remission and from progressive disease was obtained while the patients were still on ibrutinib. Samples at response were collected after a median of 12 months of treatment, with a range of roughly 6 to 40 months. Cryopreserved peripheral blood mononuclear cells were obtained before treatment, at response, and at either sustained remission or disease progression.

For TCR beta library preparation, 1.5 to 2.5 micrograms of genomic DNA was extracted from cryopreserved PBMCs. High-throughput TCR beta sequencing was performed on longitudinal blood samples from CLL patients receiving ibrutinib monotherapy. The patients took part in an open-label, single-center phase 2 trial of ibrutinib monotherapy. This clone was seen once. The antigen it binds to is not known. Qualities for individual bases were not recorded, and no much larger clone is one base off. The goal of deep resolution MiSeq sequencing was a depth between 1 in 1 million and 1 in 200,000 T cells, and coverage averaged 10x per clonotype. The immunoSEQ hsTCRB Kit was used to generate TCR beta libraries. Under the source paper's analysis protocol: ImmunoSEQ Data Assistant and ImmunoSEQ Analyzer were used for data analysis, and V, D and J genes were assigned according to IMGT definitions. Clonality, which ranges from 0 to 1, was calculated by subtracting the normalized Shannon entropy of productive rearrangement frequencies from one. Public clonotype analysis was restricted to overrepresented clonotypes comprising at least 0.05% of each patient's repertoire. Repertoires from about a dozen age-matched healthy donors in immuneACCESS were used as clonality controls. TCRdb provides this immuneACCESS table in a form limited to in-frame rearrangements. Some clones are lacking; in checked studies, under half of them reflect an unresolved V gene, and why the rest are absent is not known. The V and J calls and clone size were taken over from that table, and D and trimming were inferred from the DNA. For this sample there are fewer than 400,000 clones; roughly 71% appear just once. About 6.7% of the sample lies in the top ten.

According to the germline V gene, CDR1 reads SQVTM and CDR2 reads ANQGSEA. The CDR3 has 15 amino acids, counting the end cysteine and phenylalanine. The only DNA kept is the CDR3, 45 bases in frame from the first base. Trimming takes 6 bases from V and 0 bases from J, and the germline ends sit 17 bases apart. General study outcomes and caveats: Clonality increased at ibrutinib response, stayed stable in sustained remission, and fell back toward baseline at progression. Baseline clonality was found to be higher than that of age-matched healthy donors and was strongly correlated with circulating CD8+ T-cell counts. Sustained-remission and progressing patients did not have matched sampling times, and lymph node repertoires were not examined. Public clonotypes were rare and either contracted or stayed stable during treatment, and the rise in clonality at ibrutinib response reflected the expansion of private clonotypes.

Specimen: PBMCs, collected after 36 months of ibrutinib treatment. The source is a human donor with chronic lymphocytic leukemia. Rearrangement joined TRBV29-1 to TRBJ1-1, with no D gene named confidently. CDR3 loop: CSVVVSGLVNTEAFF. The nucleotide sequence is TGCAGCGTCGTCGTATCTGGGCTAGTGAACACTGAAGCTTTCTTT. Supplemented by the reference TRBV29-1 and TRBJ1-1 proteins around the CDR3, the complete variable domain is SAVISQKPSRDICQRGTSLTIQCQVDSQVTMMFWYRQQPGQSLTLIATANQGSEATYESGFVIDKFPISRPNLTFSTLTVSNMSPEDSSIYLCSVVVSGLVNTEAFFGQGTRLTVV.